Sequencing of this T cell receptor (beta chain) was carried out in a study of HIV-infected children after antiretroviral therapy interruption. Study overall: All children had CD4+ count above 500 and viral load below 50 copies/ml.

Sample treatment: PENTA 11 planned treatment interruption arm or continuous ART arm. Participants had taken at least three-drug ART for at least 24 weeks. At least 5 million viable PBMCs were required per cryopreserved sample. Naive CD4+ CD45RA+ CD45RO- T cells were sorted from thawed PBMCs. Germline CDR1 reads SGHAT; CDR2 reads FQNNGV. The CDR3 is 16 residues long. V was pared by 2 bases and J by 1 base, with 8 bases of the junction left unmatched. The TCR library was built from RNA with a 3' RACE protocol and unique molecular identifiers. TCRdb independently ran MiXCR on the 3' RACE reads; one entry per CDR3 protein. The sample consists of about 83,000 distinct CDR3 sequences, about 6.3% of them appearing once.

The sequencing here drew on CD45RA+ CD4+ T cells from PBMCs, pooled from several time points, taken from a donor given antiretroviral therapy, either interrupted or continuous. Subset defined: naive CD4+ CD45RA+ CD45RO- T cells. This clonotype was sampled from a pool of human donors with HIV. The chain uses TRBV11-2 and TRBJ2-7, with TRBD1 identical over 7 bases. Here the CDR3 DNA reads TGTGCCAGCAGCTTATATAACAGGGGAAATTCCTACGAGCAGTACTTC. Its protein product is CASSLYNRGNSYEQYF. Based on the CDR3 plus reference TRBV11-2 and TRBJ2-7, the full variable domain is EAGVAQSPRYKIIEKRQSVAFWCNPISGHATLYWYQQILGQGPKLLIQFQNNGVVDDSQLPKDRFSAERLKGVDSTLKIQPAKLEDSAVYLCASSLYNRGNSYEQYFGPGTRLTVT.